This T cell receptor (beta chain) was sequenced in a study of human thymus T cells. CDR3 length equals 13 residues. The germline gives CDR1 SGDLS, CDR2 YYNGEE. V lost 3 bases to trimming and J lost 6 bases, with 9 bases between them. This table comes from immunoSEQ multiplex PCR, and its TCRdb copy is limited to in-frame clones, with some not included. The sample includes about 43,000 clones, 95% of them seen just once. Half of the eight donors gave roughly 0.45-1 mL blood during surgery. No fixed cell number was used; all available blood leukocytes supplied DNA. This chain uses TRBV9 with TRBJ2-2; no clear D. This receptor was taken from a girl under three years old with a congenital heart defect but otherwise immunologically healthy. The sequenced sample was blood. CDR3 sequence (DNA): TGTGCCAGCAGCGCAAACTTGGCCGGGGAGCTGTTTTTT. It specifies CASSANLAGELFF.